This passage covers 17 T cell receptor beta chains from one sample sequenced in a study of T cell clonality in common variable immunodeficiency. Study conclusions and caveats: Reportedly, TCR beta sequences from common variable immunodeficiency showed fewer deletions and N-nucleotide insertions.

Clones were sequenced by immunoSEQ multiplex PCR, and TCRdb holds only the in-frame ones, with some missing. The sample presents about 26,000 clones, none singletons. These receptors have no known antigen. Sample: peripheral blood mononuclear cells. These receptors were taken from a human donor with common variable immunodeficiency.

This clone was recorded at least ten times. CDR3 amino acids: CASSLWGGTGELFF. CDR3 bases read: TGTGCCAGCAGCTTGTGGGGGGGGACCGGGGAG. This chain connects TRBV7-2 to TRBJ2-2; 7 bases match TRBD2. The read terminates 3 residues ahead of where the CDR3 ends, so the germline J gene completes it. This CDR3 region has 14 residues. Germline V gene data show CDR1 as SGHTA and CDR2 as FQGNSA. The J segment lost 5 bases and the V segment lost 3 bases, leaving 3 bases of the junction unmatched.

This clone was picked up many times. The CDR3 is cut off 3 residues early in the read; its end comes from the germline J gene. The chain links TRBV2 to TRBJ1-4; TRBD1 matches at 9 bases. Germline trimming cut 2 bases from V and 10 bases from J; bases unmatched to any gene: 8. The germline CDR1 and CDR2 sequences are SNHLY and FYNNEI. CDR3 length: 15 residues. The CDR3 bases that were read are TGTGCCAGCAGTGAACGGAGACAGGGGGGGGTAAAA. Protein: CASSERRQGGVK. The entire CDR3 is CASSERRQGGVKLFF.

By share of the sample, this clone is medium-sized (0.01 to 0.1%). From the germline J gene comes the end of the CDR3, since the read stops 3 residues before it. V usage is TRBV7-6 and J usage is TRBJ2-7, with 8 bases aligning to TRBD2. Germline trimming cut 2 bases from V and 2 bases from J; bases unmatched to any gene: 5. This CDR3 comprises 15 residues. Germline V CDR1 and CDR2: SGHVS, FNYEAQ. CDR3 DNA, as far as it was read: TGTGCCAGCAGCTTATCCAGCGGGGGTACCTACGAG. Residues: CASSLSSGGTYE. The entire CDR3 is CASSLSSGGTYEQYF.

This clone occurred a few times. This chain's CDR3 is CASSLPTGGSGNTIYF. Partial CDR3 DNA: TGTGCCAGCTCACTCCCGACAGGAGGCTCTGGAAACACC. The chain joins TRBV18 to TRBJ1-3; D is possibly TRBD1 (6 bases). The missing CDR3 end, 3 residues past where the read stops, is filled in from the germline J gene. Deletions cut 4 bases from V and 0 bases from J, with 13 bases between. This CDR3 is built from 16 residues. Per the germline V gene, CDR1 is KGHSH and CDR2 is LQKENI. Full variable domain (remainder filled in from reference TRBV18 and TRBJ1-3): NAGVMQNPRHLVRRRGQEARLRCSPMKGHSHVYWYRQLPEEGLKFMVYLQKENIIDESGMPKERFSAEFPKEGPSILRIQQVVRGDSAAYFCASSLPTGGSGNTIYFGEGSWLTVV.

CDR3 protein: CASSPSGRASEQYF. The CDR3 DNA, read in part, is TGTGCCAGCAGCCCTAGCGGGAGGGCGTCCGAG. This rearrangement joins TRBV7-7 to TRBJ2-7; 12 bases line up with TRBD2. The sequenced fragment ends 3 residues before the CDR3 boundary, so the rest is inferred from the germline J gene. Germline CDR1 and CDR2: SSHAT and FNYEAQ (reference sequence). This CDR3 spans 14 amino acids. V gave up 5 bases and J gave up 6 bases; unmatched junction bases: 5.

This clone appeared many times. The read terminates 3 residues ahead of where the CDR3 ends, so the germline J gene completes it. The J gene is TRBJ2-5, the V gene TRBV2; 9 bases are shared with TRBD1. The CDR3 contains 14 residues. With V trimmed by 8 bases and J by 4 bases, 8 bases remained unmatched. Germline V gene data show CDR1 as SNHLY and CDR2 as FYNNEI. The part of the CDR3 DNA that was read is TGTGCCAGCCTGGCTACAGGGGGCGGAGAGACC. This codes for CASLATGGGET. Given in full, the CDR3 is CASLATGGGETQYF.

This clone appeared many times. The CDR3 end is not reached by the read, which stops 3 residues before it; the germline J gene fills it in. V and J are TRBV20-1 and TRBJ2-2, with 9 bases lining up with TRBD1. The CDR3 length is 14 residues. The trim removed 6 bases at V and 1 base at J, leaving 3 bases unmatched. Germline CDR1 reads DFQATT; CDR2 reads SNEGSKA (reference sequence). The CDR3 loop is CSAQGQGNTGELFF. The CDR3 bases that were read are TGCAGTGCCCAGGGACAGGGGAACACCGGGGAG.

This clone showed up just a few times. CDR3 loop: CASSDRDYRNEQFF. The CDR3 DNA, read in part, is TGTGCCAGTAGTGACCGGGACTATAGGAATGAG. The V gene is TRBV19, the J gene TRBJ2-1; 7 positions agree with TRBD2. The CDR3 end lies 3 residues beyond the end of the read and is filled in from the germline J gene. The CDR3 loop spans 14 amino acids. The junction had 8 bases not matched to a gene; V was cut back by 5 bases and J by 7 bases. In germline, CDR1 is LNHDA, CDR2 SQIVND (reference sequence).

This clone was counted many times. The DNA ends 3 residues before the CDR3 does, and the rest of the CDR3 is filled in from the germline J gene. The chain is built from TRBV4-1 and TRBJ2-1; no clear D gene. Trimming shortened V by 0 bases and J by 3 bases, and 12 bases separated the two germline ends. The CDR3 is 16 residues long. Per the germline V gene, CDR1 is MGHRA and CDR2 is YSYEKL. The CDR3 bases that were read are TGCGCCAGCAGCCAAGATGGCGGAACTCACTACAATGAG. It is translated as CASSQDGGTHYNE. The entire CDR3 reads CASSQDGGTHYNEQFF.

This clone was seen a handful of times. CDR3: CASSISSGNTGELFF. The DNA read from the CDR3 is TGTGCCAGTAGTATTAGCAGCGGGAACACCGGGGAG. The gene calls are TRBV19 and TRBJ2-2, with D maybe TRBD2 (5 bases). The CDR3 end is not reached by the read, which stops 3 residues before it; the germline J gene fills it in. Germline loops: CDR1 LNHDA, CDR2 SQIVND (reference sequence). Trimming pared 3 bases from V and 1 base from J, leaving 9 bases between. This CDR3 spans 15 amino acids.

This clone was seen at least ten times. The CDR3 end falls 3 residues outside the read, so it is completed with the germline J gene. The V and J genes are TRBV2 and TRBJ2-1, with D maybe TRBD1 (6 bases). The V end was cut by 2 bases, the J end by 0 bases, with 11 bases between. The CDR3 covers 16 residues. The germline V gene has CDR1 SNHLY and CDR2 FYNNEI. The CDR3 protein is CASSEQGKSSYNEQFF. Incomplete CDR3 DNA: TGTGCCAGCAGTGAACAGGGGAAGAGCTCCTACAATGAG.

Regarding this clone: The read terminates 3 residues before the CDR3 end, so the remaining end is supplied by the germline J gene. The rearrangement joins TRBV7-8 to TRBJ1-1; 12 nucleotides align to TRBD1. The CDR3 spans 15 residues. The germline CDR1 and CDR2 sequences are SGHVS and FQNEAQ. Trimming cost V 5 bases and J 6 bases; bases outside gene matches: 7. CDR3 DNA, as far as it was read: TGTGCCAGCAGCGCAGGGACAGGGGGCTGGGCTGAA. Protein sequence: CASSAGTGGWAE. The entire CDR3 reads CASSAGTGGWAEAFF.

This clone was observed a few times. The CDR3 end lies 3 residues beyond the end of the read and is filled in from the germline J gene. V and J are TRBV11-3 and TRBJ2-4; weak D call: TRBD1 (6 bases). Germline V gene lookup returns CDR1 SGHNT and CDR2 YENEEA. The CDR3 consists of 15 residues. The V and J ends lost 2 bases and 2 bases respectively, with 10 bases between them. CDR3 residues: CASSLSQGPKNIQYF. CDR3 bases read: TGTGCCAGCAGCTTATCACAGGGCCCCAAAAACATT. Supplemented by reference TRBV11-3 and TRBJ2-4, the full variable domain reads EAGVVQSPRYKIIEKKQPVAFWCNPISGHNTLYWYLQNLGQGPELLIRYENEEAVDDSQLPKDRFSAERLKGVDSTLKIQPAELGDSAVYLCASSLSQGPKNIQYFGAGTRLSVL.

About this clone: The CDR3 is cut off 3 residues early in the read; its end comes from the germline J gene. The chain joins TRBV2 to TRBJ2-7; D is undetermined. CDR3 length equals 15 residues. Trimming cost V 3 bases and J 0 bases, with 12 bases left between them. Looked up from germline, CDR1 is SNHLY and CDR2 is FYNNEI. The CDR3 sequence: CASSDVYSSSYEQYF. CDR3 DNA (partial): TGTGCCAGCAGTGACGTATACTCGAGCTCCTACGAG.

Concerning this clone: From the germline J gene comes the end of the CDR3, since the read stops 3 residues before it. This sequence joins TRBV2 and TRBJ2-2; D gene uncertain. The CDR3 runs 14 residues. In germline, CDR1 is SNHLY, CDR2 FYNNEI. Trimming stripped 7 bases from V and 4 bases from J, with 13 bases between. The part of the CDR3 DNA that was read is TGTGCCAGCAAACCCGGGTACTTCACCGGGGAG. Translation gives CASKPGYFTGE. The whole CDR3 protein reads CASKPGYFTGELFF.

This clone was recorded many times. The read is 3 residues too short to cover the CDR3 end, so that end is filled in from the germline J gene. V usage is TRBV11-3 and J usage is TRBJ2-1; unclear D gene. The CDR3 runs 14 residues. Germline V CDR1 and CDR2: SGHNT, YENEEA. V shed 2 bases and J shed 7 bases, with 12 bases lying between them. The CDR3 region is CASSLTTTNNEQFF. The sequenced CDR3 bases are TGTGCCAGCAGCTTAACGACCACTAATAATGAG.

This clone was seen only a few times. The CDR3 end falls 3 residues outside the read, so it is completed with the germline J gene. The chain links TRBV30 to TRBJ2-7; TRBD2 is a possible D gene (6 bases). Per the germline V gene, CDR1 is GTSNPN and CDR2 is SVGIG (reference sequence). This CDR3 is built from 16 residues. V was cut by 0 bases and J by 5 bases, with 20 bases left in between. CDR3 residues: CAWSVLLGQGGNEQYF. CDR3 bases read: TGTGCCTGGAGTGTACTGTTGGGGCAGGGAGGTAACGAG. Looking up the rest from reference TRBV30 and TRBJ2-7 gives the full variable domain: SQTIHQWPATLVQPVGSPLSLECTVEGTSNPNLYWYRQAAGRGLQLLFYSVGIGQISSEVPQNLSASRPQDRQFILSSKKLLLSDSGFYLCAWSVLLGQGGNEQYFGPGTRLTVT.